This T cell receptor beta chain came from a study of type 1 regulatory T cells. Turning to the study itself: This in vitro CD4 product, T-allo10, is enriched for Tr1 cells and alloantigen-specific.

The CDR3 covers 16 residues. The ends lost 6 bases at V and 3 bases at J; junction bases unmatched: 8. One entry per CDR3 protein results from TCRdb running MiXCR on the reads. Of 90,000 to 100,000 distinct CDR3 sequences in the sample, 25% to 40% were seen once. The sequence was collected from a human donor in good health. The chain uses TRBV12-3 or TRBV12-4 and TRBJ2-4, with 10 bases matching TRBD2. Sequencing was done on a sample of CD4+ T cells, either the whole sample or a sorted fraction (not recorded which). CDR3 coding DNA: TGTGCCAGCAGCCGAGCGGGGGGGGATGGCAAAAACATTCAGTACTTC. Residues: CASSRAGGDGKNIQYF.